Below are 5 T cell receptor beta chains sequenced from a single sample in a study of blood T cell repertoires in COVID-19. Method: immunoSEQ multiplex PCR; TCRdb's copy keeps in-frame clones and lacks some. The sample gives about 130,000 clones, 75% to 90% of which show up once; roughly 3% is in the top ten. Specimen: peripheral blood. The receptors derive from a woman at least 80 years old with COVID-19, enrolled during active disease.

This chain connects TRBV19 to TRBJ2-7; 8 bases fit TRBD1. V lost 6 bases to trimming and J lost 4 bases; unmatched junction nucleotides: 8. From germline, CDR1 is LNHDA and CDR2 SQIVND (reference sequence). CDR3 size: 14 residues. The CDR3 sequence: CASSATGGTYEQYF. CDR3 nucleotide sequence: TGTGCCAGTAGCGCAACAGGGGGGACATACGAGCAGTACTTC.

The J gene is TRBJ2-4, the V gene TRBV5-6; D ambiguous. V lost 2 bases, J lost 1 base, and 7 bases lay in between. The CDR3 is 14 amino acids. Looked up from germline, CDR1 is SGHDT and CDR2 is YYEEEE. CDR3 residues: CASSFQSAKNIQYF. CDR3 sequence (DNA): TGTGCCAGCAGCTTCCAGTCGGCCAAAAACATTCAGTACTTC. Using reference TRBV5-6 and TRBJ2-4 for the parts outside the CDR3, the full variable domain is DAGVTQSPTHLIKTRGQQVTLRCSPKSGHDTVSWYQQALGQGPQFIFQYYEEEERQRGNFPDRFSGHQFPNYSSELNVNALLLGDSALYLCASSFQSAKNIQYFGAGTRLSVL.

The chain is built from TRBV4-3 and TRBJ1-2, with D uncertain. V lost 0 bases and J 4 bases, leaving 6 bases between the germline ends. Germline V gene data show CDR1 as LGHNA and CDR2 as YSLEER. This CDR3 contains 13 residues. The CDR3 DNA sequence: TGCGCCAGCAGCCAAGATCTGGCCTATGGCTACACCTTC. Encoded protein: CASSQDLAYGYTF.

The rearrangement uses TRBV7-2 and TRBJ2-3; 10 bases are shared with TRBD1. The CDR3 consists of 18 residues. V lost 3 bases and J lost 3; bases outside the gene matches: 12. CDR1 is SGHTA and CDR2 is FQGNSA in the germline V gene. The CDR3 sequence: CASSLQARTGGTTDTQYF. The DNA of the CDR3 is TGTGCCAGCAGCTTGCAGGCGAGGACAGGGGGTACTACAGATACGCAGTATTTT.

The rearrangement uses TRBV19 and TRBJ1-4; D not certain. The CDR3 is 15 amino acids. Between the trimmed V and J ends, which lost 5 bases and 6 bases, there was a span of 16 bases. CDR1 is LNHDA and CDR2 is SQIVND in the germline V gene (reference sequence). The CDR3 reads CASSARRLVDEKLFF. The CDR3 DNA follows: TGTGCCAGTAGTGCTAGACGGCTGGTCGATGAAAAACTGTTTTTT.